This TCR beta chain was captured by sequencing in a study of shared clonotypes between healthy human individuals. Naive CD8 isolation took CD45RO-negative cells positively selected for CCR7 and excluded terminally differentiated effector memory CD45RA+ cells. Method: immunoSEQ multiplex PCR; TCRdb's copy keeps in-frame clones and lacks some. The sample has about 2.1 million clones, approximately 92% seen once. The CDR3 has 15 amino acids. The germline V gene encodes CDR1 SQVTM and CDR2 ANQGSEA. V shed 5 bases and J 5 bases; nucleotides not matched to a gene: 10. The specimen was naive CD8+ T cells from PBMCs. The J gene is TRBJ2-1, the V gene TRBV29-1, with TRBD1 matching 9 bases. This TCR derives from a man younger than 30 in good health. Some clones in this sample may be carry-over from other donors' samples. As DNA, the CDR3 is TGCAGCGTTAGGTTACAGGGGGCTTTAAACAATGAGCAGTTCTTC. Protein sequence: CSVRLQGALNNEQFF.